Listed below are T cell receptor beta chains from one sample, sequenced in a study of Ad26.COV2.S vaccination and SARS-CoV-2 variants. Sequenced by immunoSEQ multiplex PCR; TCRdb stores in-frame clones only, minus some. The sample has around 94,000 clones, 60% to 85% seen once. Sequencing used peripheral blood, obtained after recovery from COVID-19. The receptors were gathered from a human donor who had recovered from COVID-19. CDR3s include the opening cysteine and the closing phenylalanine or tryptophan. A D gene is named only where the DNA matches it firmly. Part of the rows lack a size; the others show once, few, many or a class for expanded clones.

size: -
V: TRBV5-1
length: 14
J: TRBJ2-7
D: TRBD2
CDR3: CASRVSSGGGEQYF
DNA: TGCGCCAGCCGAGTATCTAGCGGGGGTGGTGAGCAGTACTTC

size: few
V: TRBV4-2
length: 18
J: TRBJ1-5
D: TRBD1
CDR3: CASSQDSQGTANNQPQHF
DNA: TGTGCCAGCAGCCAAGATAGTCAAGGGACAGCTAACAATCAGCCCCAGCATTTT

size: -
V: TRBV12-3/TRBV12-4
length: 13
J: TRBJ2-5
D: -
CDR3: CASSLDLGETQYF
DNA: TGTGCCAGCAGTTTGGATCTAGGGGAAACCCAGTACTTC

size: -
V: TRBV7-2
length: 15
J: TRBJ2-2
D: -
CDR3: CASSLVQGNTGELFF
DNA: TGTGCCAGCAGCTTAGTTCAGGGCAACACCGGGGAGCTGTTTTTT

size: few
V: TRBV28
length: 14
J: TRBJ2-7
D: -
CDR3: CASSLVQAGYEQYF
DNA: TGTGCCAGCAGTTTGGTGCAGGCTGGATACGAGCAGTACTTC

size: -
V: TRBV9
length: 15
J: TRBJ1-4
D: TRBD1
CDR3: CASSAAGGLNEKLFF
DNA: TGTGCCAGCAGCGCCGCAGGGGGCCTTAATGAAAAACTGTTTTTT

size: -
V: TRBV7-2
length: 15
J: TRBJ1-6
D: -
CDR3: CASSLDRTENSPLHF
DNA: TGTGCCAGCAGCCTCGATAGGACAGAAAATTCACCCCTCCACTTT

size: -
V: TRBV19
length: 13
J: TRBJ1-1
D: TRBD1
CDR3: CASSIGDRVQAFF
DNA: TGTGCCAGTAGTATCGGAGACAGGGTACAAGCTTTCTTT

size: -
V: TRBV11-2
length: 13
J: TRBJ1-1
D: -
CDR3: CASSLGANTEAFF
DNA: TGTGCCAGCAGCTTAGGGGCGAACACTGAAGCTTTCTTT

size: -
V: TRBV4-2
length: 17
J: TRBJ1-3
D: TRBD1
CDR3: CASSQITGGAIGNTIYF
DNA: TGTGCCAGCAGCCAGATTACAGGGGGCGCAATAGGAAACACCATATATTTT

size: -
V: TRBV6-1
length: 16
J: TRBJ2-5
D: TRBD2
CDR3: CASSESLAGSQETQYF
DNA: TGTGCCAGCAGTGAGTCCTTAGCGGGGAGCCAAGAGACCCAGTACTTC

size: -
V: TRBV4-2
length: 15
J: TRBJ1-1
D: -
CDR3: CASSQDLRTAIEAFF
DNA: TGTGCCAGCAGCCAAGATTTGCGGACGGCAATCGAGGCTTTCTTT

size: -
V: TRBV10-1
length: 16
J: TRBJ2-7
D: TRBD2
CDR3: CASSDRSGGDTYEQYF
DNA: TGCGCCAGCAGTGACCGTAGCGGGGGAGATACCTACGAGCAGTACTTC

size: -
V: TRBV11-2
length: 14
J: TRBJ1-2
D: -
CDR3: CASSPNPTNYGYTF
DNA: TGTGCCAGCAGCCCAAATCCTACTAACTATGGCTACACCTTC

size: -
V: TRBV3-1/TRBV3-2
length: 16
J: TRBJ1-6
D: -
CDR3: CASSQEGRAHNSPLHF
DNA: TGTGCCAGCAGCCAAGAAGGCAGGGCTCATAATTCACCCCTCCACTTT

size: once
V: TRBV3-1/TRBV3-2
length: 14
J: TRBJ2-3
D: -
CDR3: CASSQGALSDTQYF
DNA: TGTGCCAGCAGCCAGGGGGCCCTCTCAGATACGCAGTATTTT

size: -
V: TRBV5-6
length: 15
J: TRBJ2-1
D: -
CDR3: CASSDPAKTGNEQFF
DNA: TGTGCCAGCAGCGACCCAGCCAAAACTGGCAATGAGCAGTTCTTC

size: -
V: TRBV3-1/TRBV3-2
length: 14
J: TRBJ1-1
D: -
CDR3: CASSQAEGNTEAFF
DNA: TGTGCCAGCAGCCAAGCAGAGGGGAACACTGAAGCTTTCTTT

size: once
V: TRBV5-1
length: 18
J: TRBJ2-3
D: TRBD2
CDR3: CASSLALAGRSHTDTQYF
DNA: TGCGCCAGCAGCTTGGCGCTAGCGGGGAGGTCCCACACAGATACGCAGTATTTT

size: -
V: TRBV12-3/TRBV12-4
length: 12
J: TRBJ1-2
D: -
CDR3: CASSFGLHGYTF
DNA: TGTGCCAGCAGTTTTGGACTCCATGGCTACACCTTC

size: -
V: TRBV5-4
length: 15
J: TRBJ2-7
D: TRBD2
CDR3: CASSLGTSGTYEQYF
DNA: TGTGCCAGCAGCCTAGGGACTAGCGGAACCTACGAGCAGTACTTC

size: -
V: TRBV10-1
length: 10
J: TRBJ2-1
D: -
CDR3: CASSPNEQFF
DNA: TGCGCCAGCAGTCCAAATGAGCAGTTCTTC

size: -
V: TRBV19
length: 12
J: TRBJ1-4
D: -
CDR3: CASSIRGEKLFF
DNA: TGTGCCAGTAGTATTCGGGGTGAAAAACTGTTTTTT

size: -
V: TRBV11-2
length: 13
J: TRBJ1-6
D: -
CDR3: CASSLGGKSPLHF
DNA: TGTGCCAGCAGCTTAGGGGGGAAATCACCCCTCCACTTT

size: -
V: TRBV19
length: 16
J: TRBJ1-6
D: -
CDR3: CASRSSQSSYNSPLHF
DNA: TGTGCCAGTAGATCGTCCCAGAGCTCCTATAATTCACCCCTCCACTTT

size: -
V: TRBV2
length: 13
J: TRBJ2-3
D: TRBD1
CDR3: CATGTGGVNTQYF
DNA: TGTGCCACCGGGACAGGGGGCGTCAATACGCAGTATTTT

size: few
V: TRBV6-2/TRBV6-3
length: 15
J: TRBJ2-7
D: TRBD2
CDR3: CASTPNGGGTYEQYF
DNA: TGTGCCAGCACCCCTAATGGCGGGGGGACCTACGAGCAGTACTTC

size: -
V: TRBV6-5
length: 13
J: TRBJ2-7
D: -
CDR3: CASSAGRFYEQYF
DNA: TGTGCCAGCTCGGCAGGCCGTTTTTACGAGCAGTACTTC

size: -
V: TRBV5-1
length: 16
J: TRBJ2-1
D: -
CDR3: CASSLGPDRTLNEQFF
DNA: TGCGCCAGCAGCTTGGGACCAGACAGGACCTTGAATGAGCAGTTCTTC

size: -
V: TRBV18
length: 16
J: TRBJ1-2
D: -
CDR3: CASSPKKGLGNYGYTF
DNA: TGTGCCAGCTCACCGAAGAAAGGGTTGGGTAACTATGGCTACACCTTC

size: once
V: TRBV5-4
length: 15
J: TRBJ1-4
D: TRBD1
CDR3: CASSFTTGGNEKLFF
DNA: TGTGCCAGCAGCTTTACGACAGGGGGAAATGAAAAACTGTTTTTT

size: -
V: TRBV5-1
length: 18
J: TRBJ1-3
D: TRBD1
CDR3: CASSPAPGQAFSGNTIYF
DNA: TGCGCCAGCAGCCCGGCCCCGGGACAGGCGTTCTCTGGAAACACCATATATTTT

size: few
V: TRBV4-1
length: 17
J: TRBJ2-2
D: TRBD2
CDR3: CASSPGGLAWNTGELFF
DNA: TGCGCCAGCAGCCCCGGAGGACTAGCCTGGAACACCGGGGAGCTGTTTTTT

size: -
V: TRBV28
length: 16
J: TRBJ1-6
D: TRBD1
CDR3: CASSFEGQGAGSPLHF
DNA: TGTGCCAGCAGTTTTGAGGGACAGGGGGCAGGATCACCCCTCCACTTT

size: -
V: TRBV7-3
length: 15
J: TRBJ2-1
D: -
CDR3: CASSWGQTDAAEQFF
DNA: TGTGCCAGCAGCTGGGGACAAACAGACGCTGCTGAGCAGTTCTTC

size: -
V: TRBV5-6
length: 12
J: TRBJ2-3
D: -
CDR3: CASSSFADAQYF
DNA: TGTGCCAGCAGCTCGTTTGCGGATGCGCAGTATTTT

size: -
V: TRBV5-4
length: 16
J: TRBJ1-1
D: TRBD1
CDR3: CASSIVGQGMNTEAFF
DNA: TGTGCCAGCAGCATAGTCGGACAGGGAATGAACACTGAAGCTTTCTTT

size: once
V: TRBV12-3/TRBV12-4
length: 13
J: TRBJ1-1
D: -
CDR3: CASSLGPSGEAFF
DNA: TGTGCCAGCAGTTTAGGTCCCTCGGGTGAAGCTTTCTTT

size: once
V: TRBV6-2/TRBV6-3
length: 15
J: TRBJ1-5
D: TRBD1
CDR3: CASSYSGQENQPQHF
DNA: TGTGCCAGCAGTTACTCTGGACAGGAGAATCAGCCCCAGCATTTT

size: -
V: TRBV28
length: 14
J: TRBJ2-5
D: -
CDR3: CAITGTPDRETQYF
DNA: TGTGCCATTACCGGGACCCCCGACAGAGAGACCCAGTACTTC

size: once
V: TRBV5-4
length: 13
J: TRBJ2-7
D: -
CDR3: CASSDRVSYEQYF
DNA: TGTGCCAGCAGCGACCGGGTTTCCTACGAGCAGTACTTC

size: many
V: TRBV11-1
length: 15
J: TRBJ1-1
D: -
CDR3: CASSLDGASSTEAFF
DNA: TGTGCCAGCAGCTTAGACGGGGCCTCGAGTACTGAAGCTTTCTTT

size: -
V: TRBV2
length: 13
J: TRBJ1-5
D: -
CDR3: CASSGGVNQPQHF
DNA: TGTGCCAGCAGTGGGGGCGTAAATCAGCCCCAGCATTTT

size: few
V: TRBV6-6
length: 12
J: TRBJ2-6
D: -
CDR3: CASSSGANVLTF
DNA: TGTGCCAGCAGTTCTGGGGCCAACGTCCTGACTTTC

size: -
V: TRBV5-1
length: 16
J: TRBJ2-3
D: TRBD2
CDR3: CASTRTSGGGTDTQYF
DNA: TGCGCCAGCACCAGGACTAGCGGGGGTGGCACAGATACGCAGTATTTT

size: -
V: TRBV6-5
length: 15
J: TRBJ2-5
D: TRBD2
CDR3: CASMRTSGAQETQYF
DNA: TGTGCCAGCATGAGGACTAGCGGGGCCCAAGAGACCCAGTACTTC

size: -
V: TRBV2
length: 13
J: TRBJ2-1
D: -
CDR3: CASSAGTHNEQFF
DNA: TGTGCCAGCAGTGCCGGGACCCACAATGAGCAGTTCTTC

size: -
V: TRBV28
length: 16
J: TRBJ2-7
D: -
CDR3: CASSSTGTQILYEQYF
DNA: TGTGCCAGCAGTTCCACCGGGACTCAGATCCTCTACGAGCAGTACTTC

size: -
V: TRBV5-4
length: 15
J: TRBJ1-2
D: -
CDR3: CASSLGLEVRGGYTF
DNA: TGTGCCAGCAGCTTGGGTCTTGAGGTGCGAGGTGGCTACACCTTC

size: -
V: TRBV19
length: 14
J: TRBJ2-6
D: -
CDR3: CASRDRAGANVLTF
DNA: TGTGCCAGTCGAGACAGAGCTGGGGCCAACGTCCTGACTTTC

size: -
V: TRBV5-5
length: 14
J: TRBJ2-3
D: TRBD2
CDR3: CASSSSGVRDTQYF
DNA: TGTGCCAGCAGTTCAAGCGGGGTAAGAGATACGCAGTATTTT

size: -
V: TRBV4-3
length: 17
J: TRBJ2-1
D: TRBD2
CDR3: CASSQSYSGSSYNEQFF
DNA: TGCGCCAGCAGCCAATCCTATAGCGGGAGCTCCTACAATGAGCAGTTCTTC

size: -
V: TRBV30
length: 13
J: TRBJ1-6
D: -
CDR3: CAWSVENNSPLHF
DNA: TGTGCCTGGAGTGTAGAAAATAATTCACCCCTCCACTTT

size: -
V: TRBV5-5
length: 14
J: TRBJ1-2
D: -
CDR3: CASSLAGANYGYTF
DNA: TGTGCCAGCAGCTTGGCCGGGGCAAACTATGGCTACACCTTC

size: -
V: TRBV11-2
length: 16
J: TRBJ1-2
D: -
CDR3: CASSLGLAERFYGYTF
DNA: TGTGCCAGCAGCTTAGGATTGGCAGAACGCTTCTATGGCTACACCTTC